A selection of T cell receptor beta chains follows, all from one sample in a study of immune cell composition in non-small cell lung cancer. Generated by immunoSEQ multiplex PCR, the TCRdb table keeps only in-frame clones and is missing some. The sample holds about 9,000 clones; around four fifths are singletons and the top ten take roughly 10%. The material sequenced was lung tumor tissue. Source of these receptors: a human donor with non-small cell lung cancer. The CDR3 runs from the conserved cysteine through the conserved F or W. Each record gives: clone size, CDR3 length, D gene, V gene, J gene, CDR3 protein, CDR3 DNA. D genes are given only for firm matches. Clone size, where shown, is once, few, many, or a class for clones that have expanded.

NA	16	TRBD1	TRBV5-4	TRBJ1-1	CASSLEAQGADTEAFF	TGTGCCAGCAGCTTGGAGGCTCAGGGGGCGGACACTGAAGCTTTCTTT
NA	11	TRBD2	TRBV6-5	TRBJ2-5	CASGRGETQYF	TGTGCCAGCGGGCGGGGGGAGACCCAGTACTTC
NA	13	NA	TRBV10-1	TRBJ1-5	CASSDGSGQPQHF	TGCGCCAGCAGTGATGGATCCGGACAGCCCCAGCATTTT
NA	16	NA	TRBV5-5	TRBJ2-4	CASRPDIRAAKNIQYF	TGTGCCAGCAGACCCGACATCAGGGCGGCCAAAAACATTCAGTACTTC
NA	13	NA	TRBV7-2	TRBJ1-1	CASSLSSNTEAFF	TGTGCCAGCAGCTTATCTTCCAACACTGAAGCTTTCTTT
once	13	NA	TRBV5-1	TRBJ2-3	CASSFGSEHTQYF	TGCGCCAGCAGCTTTGGGTCCGAACATACGCAGTATTTT
NA	17	TRBD2	TRBV4-3	TRBJ2-2	CASSQGPSGGDTGELFF	TGCGCCAGCAGCCAAGGACCTAGCGGGGGGGACACCGGGGAGCTGTTTTTT
NA	11	NA	TRBV30	TRBJ2-1	CAWSVQRMGFF	TGTGCCTGGAGTGTACAGCGGATGGGGTTCTTC
NA	15	TRBD2	TRBV6-5	TRBJ2-7	CASSPLAGEKDEQYF	TGTGCCAGCAGTCCACTGGCGGGAGAAAAGGACGAGCAGTACTTC
NA	17	NA	TRBV28	TRBJ2-2	CASSPLRDRKGGGELFF	TGTGCCAGCAGTCCCCTAAGAGACAGGAAGGGCGGCGGGGAGCTGTTTTTT
NA	14	NA	TRBV29-1	TRBJ2-1	CSVPRSMMYNEQFF	TGCAGCGTACCCAGATCCATGATGTACAATGAGCAGTTCTTC
NA	11	NA	TRBV23-1	TRBJ1-3	CARGSGNTIYF	TGCGCCAGAGGCTCTGGAAACACCATATATTTT
NA	15	TRBD1	TRBV6-5	TRBJ2-1	CASRTSGTGNNEQFF	TGTGCCAGCAGAACTTCCGGGACAGGAAACAATGAGCAGTTCTTC
few	13	NA	TRBV28	TRBJ1-2	CASSLEGPYGYTF	TGTGCCAGCAGTTTGGAGGGCCCCTATGGCTACACCTTC
NA	11	NA	TRBV5-1	TRBJ2-2	CASSGYGELFF	TGCGCCAGCAGCGGGTACGGGGAGCTGTTTTTT
NA	19	TRBD1	TRBV28	TRBJ1-3	CASRGSPRGQQRSGNTIYF	TGTGCCAGCAGAGGGAGCCCTAGGGGACAGCAGAGGTCTGGAAACACCATATATTTT